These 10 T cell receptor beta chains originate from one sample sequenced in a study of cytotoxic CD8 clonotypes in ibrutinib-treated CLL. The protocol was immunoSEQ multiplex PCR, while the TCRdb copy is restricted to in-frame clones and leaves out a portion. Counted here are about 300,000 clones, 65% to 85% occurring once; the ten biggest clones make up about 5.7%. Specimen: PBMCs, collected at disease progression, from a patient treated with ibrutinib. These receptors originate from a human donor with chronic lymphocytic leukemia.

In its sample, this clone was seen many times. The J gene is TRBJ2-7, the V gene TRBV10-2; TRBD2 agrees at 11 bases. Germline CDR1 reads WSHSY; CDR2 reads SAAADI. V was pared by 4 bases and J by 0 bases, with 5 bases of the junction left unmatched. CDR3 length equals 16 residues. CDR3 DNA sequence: TGCGCCAGCAGTGGGACTAGCGGGCTCATCTCCTACGAGCAGTACTTC. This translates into CASSGTSGLISYEQYF.

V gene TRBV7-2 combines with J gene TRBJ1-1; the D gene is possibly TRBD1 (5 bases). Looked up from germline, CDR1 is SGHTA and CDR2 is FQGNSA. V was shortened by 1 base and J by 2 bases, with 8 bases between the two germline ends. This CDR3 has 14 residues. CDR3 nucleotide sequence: TGTGCCAGCAGCTTAGGACAGAAAAACACTGAAGCTTTCTTT. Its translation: CASSLGQKNTEAFF.

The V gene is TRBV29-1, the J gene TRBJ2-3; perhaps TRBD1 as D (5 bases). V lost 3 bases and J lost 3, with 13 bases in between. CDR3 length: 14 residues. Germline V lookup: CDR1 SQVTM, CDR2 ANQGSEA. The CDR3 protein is CSVEIVQATDTQYF. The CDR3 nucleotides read TGCAGCGTTGAGATTGTACAGGCTACAGATACGCAGTATTTT.

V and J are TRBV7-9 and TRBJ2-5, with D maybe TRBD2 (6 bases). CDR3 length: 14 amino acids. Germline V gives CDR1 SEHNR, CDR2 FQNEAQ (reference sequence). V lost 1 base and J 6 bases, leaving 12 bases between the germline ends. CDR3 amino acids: CASSLVGGIKTQYF. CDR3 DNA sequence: TGTGCCAGCAGCTTAGTTGGCGGGATTAAGACCCAGTACTTC.

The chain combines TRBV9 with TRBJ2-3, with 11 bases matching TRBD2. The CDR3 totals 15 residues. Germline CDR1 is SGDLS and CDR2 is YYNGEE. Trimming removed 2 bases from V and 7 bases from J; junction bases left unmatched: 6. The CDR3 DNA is TGTGCCAGCAGCGTCTTAGCGGGGGGGCCGAATACGCAGTATTTT. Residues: CASSVLAGGPNTQYF.

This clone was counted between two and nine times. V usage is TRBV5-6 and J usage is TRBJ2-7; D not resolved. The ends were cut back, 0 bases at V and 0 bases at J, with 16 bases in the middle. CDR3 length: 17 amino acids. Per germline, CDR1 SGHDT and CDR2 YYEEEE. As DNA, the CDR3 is TGTGCCAGCAGCTTGGGGGAACTTCGACTTAGCTCCTACGAGCAGTACTTC. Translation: CASSLGELRLSSYEQYF.

The CDR3 here is CASSLTDGLYNEQFF. CDR3 DNA: TGTGCCAGTAGTCTTACGGACGGCCTATACAATGAGCAGTTCTTC. The V and J genes are TRBV19 and TRBJ2-1; D ambiguous. Germline lookup yields CDR1 LNHDA and CDR2 SQIVND (reference sequence). The CDR3 extends over 15 amino acids. V gave up 5 bases and J gave up 4 bases, with 15 bases separating them.

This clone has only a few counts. CDR3 region: CASSQTAGGTEAFF. The CDR3 bases are TGTGCCAGCAGCCAGACAGCCGGGGGCACTGAAGCTTTCTTT. The chain joins TRBV6-5 to TRBJ1-1; weak D call: TRBD1 (5 bases). The length of the CDR3 is 14 residues. The germline V and J ends were trimmed by 6 bases and 4 bases, with 15 bases remaining between them. The germline CDR1 and CDR2 sequences are MNHEY and SVGAGI.

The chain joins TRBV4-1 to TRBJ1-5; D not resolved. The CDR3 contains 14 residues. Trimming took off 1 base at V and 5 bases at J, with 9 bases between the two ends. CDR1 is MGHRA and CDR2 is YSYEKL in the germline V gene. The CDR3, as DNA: TGCGCCAGCAGCCAAGGGGTCAGGCATCAGCCCCAGCATTTT. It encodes CASSQGVRHQPQHF.

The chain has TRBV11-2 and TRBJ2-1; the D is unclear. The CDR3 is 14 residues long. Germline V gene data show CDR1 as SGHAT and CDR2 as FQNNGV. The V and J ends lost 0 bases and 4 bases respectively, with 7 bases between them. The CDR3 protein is CASSLDSYYNEQFF. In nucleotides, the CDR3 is TGTGCCAGCAGCTTAGATAGCTATTACAATGAGCAGTTCTTC.